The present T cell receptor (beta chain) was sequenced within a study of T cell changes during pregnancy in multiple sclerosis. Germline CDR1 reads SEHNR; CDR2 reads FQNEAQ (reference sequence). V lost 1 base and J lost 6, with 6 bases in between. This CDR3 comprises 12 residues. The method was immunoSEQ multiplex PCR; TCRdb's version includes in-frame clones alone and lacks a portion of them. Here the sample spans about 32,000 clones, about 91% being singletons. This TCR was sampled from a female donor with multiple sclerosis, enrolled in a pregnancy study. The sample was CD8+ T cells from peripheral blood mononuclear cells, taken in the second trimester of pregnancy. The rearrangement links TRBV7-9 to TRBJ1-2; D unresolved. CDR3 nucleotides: TGTGCCAGCAGCTTAGGAGGCGATGGCTACACCTTC. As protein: CASSLGGDGYTF.